The 11 T cell receptor beta chains below all came from one sample that was sequenced in a study of breast tumors, draining lymph nodes, adjacent tissues. Axillary draining lymph nodes of breast cancer patients supplied the node samples. TCRdb itself ran the multiplex PCR reads through MiXCR, one entry per CDR3 protein. The repertoire consists of approximately 210,000 distinct CDR3 sequences, with roughly 32% occurring once and the leading ten covering just over 1.4%. Sequencing used axillary lymph node tissue. The receptors derive from a female donor with breast cancer. Some clones in this sample may be carry-over from other donors' samples.

This clonotype was seen many times. This CDR3 is CAIRGSSETQYF. In DNA, the CDR3 is TGTGCCATCAGAGGGTCGTCAGAGACCCAGTACTTC. The chain joins TRBV10-3 to TRBJ2-5; D call uncertain. Trimming left V 6 bases short and J 4 bases short, with 9 bases between. In germline, CDR1 is ENHRY, CDR2 SYGVKD. The length of the CDR3 is 12 residues.

At least ten counts were recorded for this clonotype. The chain has TRBV30 and TRBJ1-4, with a tentative D call TRBD1 (6 bases). The CDR3 covers 14 residues. In germline, CDR1 is GTSNPN, CDR2 SVGIG (reference sequence). V gave up 0 bases and J gave up 7 bases, with 12 bases separating them. CDR3 bases: TGTGCCTGGAGTGTATATGGGGGCTCTGAAAAACTGTTTTTT. Translating it yields CAWSVYGGSEKLFF.

A word on this clonotype: Without the conserved terminal phenylalanine or tryptophan, this CDR3 likely stems from a read error. The chain employs TRBV6-1 and TRBJ1-1, with 8 positions matching TRBD1. CDR1 and CDR2 from the germline V gene are MNHNS and SASEGT. Trimming took 1 base from V and 7 from J; bases not matched to a gene: 2. This CDR3 region has 13 residues. The CDR3 loop reads CASSEGTGREAFY. The CDR3 DNA is TGTGCCAGCAGTGAAGGGACAGGGCGTGAAGCTTTCTAT.

The count of this clonotype is one. The J gene is TRBJ2-2, the V gene TRBV19; D might be TRBD1 or TRBD2, each matching 5 bases. This CDR3 region has 15 residues. Trimming took 4 bases from V and 10 from J, leaving 19 bases between them. The germline gives CDR1 LNHDA, CDR2 SQIVND (reference sequence). CDR3 sequence reads: CASSTGPGATKELFF. The CDR3 nucleotides read TGTGCCAGTAGTACGGGGCCCGGGGCTACTAAGGAGCTGTTTTTT.

A remark on this clonotype: One base away lies a much larger clone, so this may be a sequencing read error. This chain joins TRBV19 and TRBJ2-1, with 8 bases that match TRBD2. The CDR3 totals 15 residues. Germline CDR1 is LNHDA and CDR2 is SQIVND (reference sequence). V trimming: 3 bases; J trimming: 4 bases; junction bases outside the gene matches: 5. The DNA for the CDR3 is TGTGCCAGTAGTATGGCGGTAGCGGGGTACAATGAGCAGTTCTTC. Its protein is CASSMAVAGYNEQFF.

The chain has TRBV20-1 and TRBJ1-2; 7 nucleotides agree with TRBD1. Losses at the gene ends were 4 bases for V and 5 bases for J; bases not matched to a gene: 13. There are 15 residues in the CDR3. From germline, CDR1 is DFQATT and CDR2 SNEGSKA (reference sequence). CDR3 DNA sequence: TGCAGTGCTACCGGACAGGACGGAGATAGATATGGCTACACCTTC. Protein: CSATGQDGDRYGYTF.

This clonotype has more than one count but fewer than ten. The rearrangement links TRBV5-1 to TRBJ1-4, with 9 bases matching TRBD1. Trimming took 7 bases from V and 4 from J; bases not matched to a gene: 8. This CDR3 is built from 15 residues. Looked up from germline, CDR1 is SGHRS and CDR2 is YFSETQ. The CDR3 coding sequence is TGCGCCAGCGACCAGGACAGGGGTCGTAATGAAAAACTGTTTTTT. Protein product: CASDQDRGRNEKLFF.

This clonotype was counted many times. The rearrangement uses TRBV7-9 and TRBJ2-5; D is unresolved. The ends were cut back, 6 bases at V and 1 base at J, with 12 bases in the middle. Germline CDR1 is SEHNR and CDR2 is FQNEAQ (reference sequence). CDR3 length: 14 residues. In DNA form, the CDR3 reads TGTGCCAGCAGTTCCCGGGTGGCCCAAGAGACCCAGTACTTC. It specifies CASSSRVAQETQYF.

V gene TRBV7-2 combines with J gene TRBJ1-4, with 7 bases matching TRBD1. Trimming took 5 bases from V and 10 from J; bases not matched to a gene: 10. Looked up from germline, CDR1 is SGHTA and CDR2 is FQGNSA. This CDR3 spans 14 amino acids. The CDR3 sequence: CASSLRQGGRKLFF. The CDR3 coding sequence is TGTGCCAGCAGCCTTAGACAGGGCGGGAGAAAACTGTTTTTT.

The chain combines TRBV2 with TRBJ2-3; 8 bases line up with TRBD1. The CDR3 is made up of 16 amino acids. With V trimmed by 1 base and J by 1 base, 4 bases remained unmatched. Germline V gives CDR1 SNHLY, CDR2 FYNNEI. The CDR3 region is CASSEGQTGGTDTQYF. The CDR3 DNA is TGTGCCAGCAGTGAAGGACAGACAGGGGGCACAGATACGCAGTATTTT.

This clonotype was picked up a small number of times. The chain has TRBV5-6 and TRBJ2-5; maybe TRBD1 (6 bases). The CDR3 contains 15 residues. The V gene's germline CDR1 is SGHDT and CDR2 YYEEEE. V was clipped by 3 bases and J by 2 bases, with 14 bases between them. CDR3 bases: TGTGCCAGCAGCTACCGGACAGCGGTACAAGAGACCCAGTACTTC. Translated, it gives CASSYRTAVQETQYF. Together with reference TRBV5-6 and TRBJ2-5, the CDR3 gives the full variable domain: DAGVTQSPTHLIKTRGQQVTLRCSPKSGHDTVSWYQQALGQGPQFIFQYYEEEERQRGNFPDRFSGHQFPNYSSELNVNALLLGDSALYLCASSYRTAVQETQYFGPGTRLLVL.